One and the same sample provided the 25 T cell receptor beta chains below, sequenced in a study of T cells in Graves' hyperthyroidism and ophthalmopathy. The CDR3 regions of TCR beta were amplified from RNA transcripts. Using the HTBI primer set, a first-round RT-PCR was run on the TCR CDR3. Each CDR3 protein is one row after TCRdb ran MiXCR on the multiplex PCR reads. This repertoire shows hundreds of thousands of distinct CDR3 sequences, approximately 15% found once; its top ten account for around a sixth. The specimen sequenced was blood. These receptors were collected from a woman between 18 and 29 years old with Graves' hyperthyroidism.

V and J are TRBV9 and TRBJ2-3; D call uncertain. This CDR3 spans 14 amino acids. Germline V gene lookup returns CDR1 SGDLS and CDR2 YYNGEE. Trimming removed 2 bases at V and 0 bases at J, with 7 bases between. CDR3 in DNA: TGTGCCAGCAGCGTTGAGATAAGCACAGATACGCAGTATTTT. This codes for CASSVEISTDTQYF.

This clonotype was seen at least ten times. In DNA, the CDR3 is TGTGCCAGCAGTGTTGGGGGGAGCTCCTACGAGCAGTACTTC. This sequence encodes CASSVGGSSYEQYF. The rearrangement links TRBV9 to TRBJ2-7; D possibly corresponds to TRBD2 (6 bases). This CDR3 has 14 residues. Deletions cut 5 bases from V and 0 bases from J, with 12 bases between. From germline, CDR1 is SGDLS and CDR2 YYNGEE. Full variable domain (rest looked up from reference TRBV9 and TRBJ2-7): DSGVTQTPKHLITATGQRVTLRCSPRSGDLSVYWYQQSLDQGLQFLIQYYNGEERAKGNILERFSAQQFPDLHSELNLSSLELGDSALYFCASSVGGSSYEQYFGPGTRLTVT.

Concerning this clonotype itself: The conserved phenylalanine or tryptophan normally closing the CDR3 is absent here, so this likely arose from a read error. J is TRBJ2-3 and V is TRBV12-3 or TRBV12-4, with D possibly matching TRBD1 (5 bases). The V end was cut by 3 bases, the J end by 4 bases, with 17 bases between. The CDR3 has 16 residues. The CDR3 coding sequence is TGTGCCAGCAGTTTGCCGGGCCGACAGTGGGCAGATACGCAGTATCTT. Translation gives CASSLPGRQWADTQYL.

V usage is TRBV10-3 and J usage is TRBJ1-1, with D tentatively TRBD1 (6 bases). The CDR3 is made up of 15 amino acids. Trimming took off 11 bases at V and 3 bases at J, with 22 bases between the two ends. The V gene's germline CDR1 is ENHRY and CDR2 SYGVKD. CDR3 in amino acids: CAYPKGQGLDTEAFF. The CDR3 region has the DNA TGTGCCTATCCCAAGGGGCAGGGGTTGGACACTGAAGCTTTCTTT.

A few counts support this clonotype. The chain recombines TRBV5-4 with TRBJ2-7; TRBD2 matches 9 bases. This CDR3 has 15 amino acids. The V segment lost 0 bases and the J segment 5 bases; nucleotides outside the gene matches: 6. CDR1 and CDR2 (germline): SGHNT, YYREEE (reference sequence). CDR3: CASSLDLGLANEQYF. CDR3 in DNA: TGTGCCAGCAGCTTGGATTTGGGACTAGCAAACGAGCAGTACTTC.

This clonotype occurred a few times. CDR3 region: CASSLVPLGPQHF. The CDR3 nucleotides are TGTGCCAGCAGTTTAGTCCCCTTAGGACCCCAGCATTTT. J is TRBJ1-5 and V is TRBV12-3 or TRBV12-4, with no clear D. CDR3 length: 13 amino acids. V was cut by 1 base and J by 10 bases, with 11 bases left in between.

The genes are TRBV7-2 and TRBJ2-1; D gene unclear. Germline V lookup: CDR1 SGHTA, CDR2 FQGNSA. V was pared by 4 bases and J by 7 bases, with 11 bases between. The CDR3 loop spans 13 amino acids. The CDR3 here is CASSSRLTNEQFF. DNA for the CDR3: TGTGCCAGCAGCTCAAGGTTAACGAATGAGCAGTTCTTC.

The V and J genes are TRBV6-5 and TRBJ2-5; D is unclear. Trimming cost V 4 bases and J 2 bases, with 2 bases left between them. This CDR3 is 11 amino acids long. Germline V CDR1 and CDR2: MNHEY, SVGAGI. CDR3 residues: CASSWQETQYF. DNA for the CDR3: TGTGCCAGCAGTTGGCAAGAGACCCAGTACTTC.

This clonotype was found a few times. This sequence joins TRBV19 and TRBJ2-7, with 8 bases fitting TRBD1. Germline-derived CDR1 and CDR2 are LNHDA and SQIVND (reference sequence). Trimming cost V 6 bases and J 3 bases; bases outside gene matches: 4. This CDR3 comprises 13 residues. In nucleotides, the CDR3 is TGTGCCAGTAGCGACGGACAGGGCTACGAGCAGTACTTC. Residues: CASSDGQGYEQYF.

Only a few counts were recorded for this clonotype. V is TRBV3-1 and J is TRBJ1-3, with D perhaps TRBD1 (5 bases). Trimming shortened V by 4 bases and J by 4 bases, and 14 bases separated the two germline ends. Germline V gene data show CDR1 as LGHDT and CDR2 as YNNKEL (reference sequence). CDR3 length: 15 residues. Here the CDR3 DNA reads TGTGCCAGCAGCCGGCCGGGGGTGCGGGGAAACACCATATATTTT. Amino acid sequence: CASSRPGVRGNTIYF. Full variable domain (rest looked up from reference TRBV3-1 and TRBJ1-3): DTAVSQTPKYLVTQMGNDKSIKCEQNLGHDTMYWYKQDSKKFLKIMFSYNNKELIINETVPNRFSPKSPDKAHLNLHINSLELGDSAVYFCASSRPGVRGNTIYFGEGSWLTVV.

This clonotype was seen only a few times. The chain employs TRBV30 and TRBJ1-4; TRBD1 aligns across 7 bases. This CDR3 spans 14 amino acids. Germline V gives CDR1 GTSNPN, CDR2 SVGIG (reference sequence). The V segment lost 4 bases and the J segment 8 bases; nucleotides outside the gene matches: 10. CDR3 DNA sequence: TGTGCCTGGACTGGACAGGCCCGAGGGGAAAAACTGTTTTTT. Amino acid sequence: CAWTGQARGEKLFF.

The J gene is TRBJ2-1, the V gene TRBV12-5; D is unclear. The CDR3 loop spans 13 amino acids. Germline values: CDR1 LGHNT, CDR2 FRNRAP. With 3 bases removed from V and 5 bases from J, the gap between germline ends came to 8 bases. The CDR3 reads CASGFNSDNEQFF. CDR3 nucleotides: TGTGCTAGTGGTTTTAACTCGGACAATGAGCAGTTCTTC.

The chain carries TRBV20-1 and TRBJ2-7; the match to TRBD1 covers 7 bases. Germline lookup yields CDR1 DFQATT and CDR2 SNEGSKA (reference sequence). This CDR3 is 14 amino acids long. The trim removed 5 bases at V and 2 bases at J, leaving 9 bases unmatched. The CDR3 DNA sequence: TGCAGTGCTCCCGAGACAGGGACCCCCTACGAGCAGTACTTC. Translating it yields CSAPETGTPYEQYF.

The chain employs TRBV7-9 and TRBJ2-1; D possibly corresponds to TRBD1 (5 bases). CDR1 is SEHNR, CDR2 FQNEAQ, per germline (reference sequence). Trimming took off 1 base at V and 7 bases at J, with 11 bases between the two ends. This CDR3 is built from 14 residues. CDR3 residues: CASSLDSQGNEQFF. The CDR3 DNA follows: TGTGCCAGCAGCTTAGACTCCCAGGGTAATGAGCAGTTCTTC.

This clonotype was recorded at least ten times. V gene TRBV9 combines with J gene TRBJ1-3; 9 bases line up with TRBD1. The CDR3 length is 16 residues. Germline lookup yields CDR1 SGDLS and CDR2 YYNGEE. Trimming at V came to 3 bases and at J to 0 bases, leaving 4 bases not matched to a gene. The CDR3 bases are TGTGCCAGCAGCGCTACAGGGGGCGCCTCTGGAAACACCATATATTTT. Residues: CASSATGGASGNTIYF.

This clonotype was recorded many times. The chain uses TRBV20-1 and TRBJ2-1; D gene unclear. The V end lost 1 base, the J end lost 0 bases, and 10 bases lay between the germline ends. From germline, CDR1 is DFQATT and CDR2 SNEGSKA (reference sequence). The CDR3 length is 15 residues. CDR3 bases: TGCAGTGCTAGAGTGTACCACTTCTCCTACAATGAGCAGTTCTTC. Amino acid sequence: CSARVYHFSYNEQFF.

V gene TRBV10-3 combines with J gene TRBJ2-7; possibly TRBD2 for D (5 bases). Germline CDR1 ENHRY, CDR2 SYGVKD. Trimming shortened V by 11 bases and J by 6 bases, and 17 bases separated the two germline ends. The CDR3 extends over 12 amino acids. The CDR3 loop is CAASGLGGEQYF. The CDR3 nucleotides are TGTGCCGCGAGCGGACTTGGCGGCGAGCAGTACTTC.

V gene TRBV20-1 combines with J gene TRBJ2-3; D possibly uses TRBD1 or TRBD2 (5 bases each). The CDR3 sequence is 13 residues long. V was shortened by 3 bases and J by 7 bases, with 14 bases between the two germline ends. The germline V gene encodes CDR1 DFQATT and CDR2 SNEGSKA (reference sequence). The CDR3 region is CSASLSGTHTQYF. The CDR3 DNA sequence: TGCAGTGCTAGTCTCTCGGGGACCCATACGCAGTATTTT.

This clonotype was counted many times. The chain carries TRBV6-1 and TRBJ1-3; a weak D match, TRBD1 (5 bases). Germline CDR1 and CDR2: MNHNS and SASEGT. Trimming shortened V by 6 bases and J by 1 base, and 10 bases separated the two germline ends. This CDR3 contains 14 residues. DNA for the CDR3: TGTGCCAGCAGGGTGACAGTTTCTGGAAACACCATATATTTT. The encoded protein is CASRVTVSGNTIYF.

This clonotype was counted a few times. J is TRBJ2-7 and V is TRBV7-9; D is possibly TRBD1 or TRBD2 (6 bases each). This CDR3 spans 14 amino acids. V dropped 0 bases and J dropped 6 bases, with 12 bases sitting between them. Germline V gene sequence: CDR1 SEHNR, CDR2 FQNEAQ (reference sequence). Written as DNA, the CDR3 is TGTGCCAGCAGCTTAGCGGCCGGGGGCGGCGAGCAGTACTTC. This encodes CASSLAAGGGEQYF.

This clonotype was detected only a few times. The chain is built from TRBV6-2 or TRBV6-3 and TRBJ2-1; the match to TRBD2 covers 10 bases. Trimming at V came to 2 bases and at J to 7 bases, leaving 14 bases not matched to a gene. Germline CDR1 and CDR2: MNHEY and SVGEGT. CDR3 length: 18 amino acids. The CDR3 protein is CASSYRPPGTAGGNEQFF. Here the CDR3 DNA reads TGTGCCAGCAGTTACCGTCCACCCGGGACAGCGGGGGGGAATGAGCAGTTCTTC.

The DNA of the CDR3 is TGTGCCAGCACCTGGACAGGGGGGCCGGATGGCTACACCTTC. It is translated as CASTWTGGPDGYTF. The chain employs TRBV12-3 or TRBV12-4 and TRBJ1-2; 10 bases map to TRBD1. The V segment lost 7 bases and the J segment 6 bases; nucleotides outside the gene matches: 8. The CDR3 extends over 14 amino acids.

This clonotype was counted a few times. This sequence joins TRBV12-3 or TRBV12-4 and TRBJ1-6, with a tentative D call TRBD1 (6 bases). The CDR3 spans 14 residues. Trimming left V 5 bases short and J 9 bases short, with 14 bases between. The CDR3 spells CASSRGGAGSPLHF. DNA of the CDR3: TGTGCCAGCAGTCGGGGGGGCGCGGGTTCACCCCTCCACTTT.

This chain connects TRBV3-1 to TRBJ2-2, with D possibly TRBD1 on 6 matching bases. The V end was cut by 4 bases, the J end by 7 bases, with 13 bases between. This CDR3 contains 14 residues. CDR1 is LGHDT, CDR2 YNNKEL, per germline (reference sequence). The CDR3 reads CASSPIEGHGELFF. The CDR3 DNA reads as TGTGCCAGCAGCCCAATTGAGGGACACGGGGAGCTGTTTTTT. Drawing the rest from reference TRBV3-1 and TRBJ2-2, the complete variable domain is DTAVSQTPKYLVTQMGNDKSIKCEQNLGHDTMYWYKQDSKKFLKIMFSYNNKELIINETVPNRFSPKSPDKAHLNLHINSLELGDSAVYFCASSPIEGHGELFFGEGSRLTVL.

At least ten counts were recorded for this clonotype. V and J are TRBV12-3 or TRBV12-4 and TRBJ1-1; 9 bases match TRBD1. J lost 5 bases, V lost 6 bases, and 10 bases had no gene match. The CDR3 has 15 residues. Here the CDR3 reads CASRATGGWDTEAFF. The CDR3 nucleotides read TGTGCCAGCAGGGCCACAGGGGGCTGGGATACTGAAGCTTTCTTT.